The T cell receptor (beta chain) described here comes from a study of tumor-infiltrating lymphocytes in primary liver carcinoma. Study summary: Samples yielded about 3.65 to 7.13 million productive TCRbeta reads, similar across tissue types. The study, taken as a whole, reports: The overlap of tumor-adjacent and tumor-blood pairs was smaller than that of tumor region pairs.

Co-extraction of both nucleic acids (RNA and DNA) used about 20-33 mg of unsorted bulk tissue. At sampling, these chronic HBV carriers had received no treatment. The researchers produced TCR beta cDNA from around 500 ng total RNA with a constant-region primer. Amplification in three nested multiplex PCR rounds with slightly modified ARM-PCR gave rise to TCR beta libraries. The opening two PCR rounds, approximately 10 cycles each, paired TRBV1-TRBV30 forward primers with a C-beta reverse primer. MiXCR was run by TCRdb on the multiplex PCR reads, yielding one entry per CDR3 protein. The sample has roughly 86,000 distinct CDR3 sequences, about 73% seen once. Concerning this clonotype itself: As yet, its antigen is unknown.

The V end was cut by 8 bases, the J end by 0 bases, with 17 bases between. The germline CDR1 and CDR2 sequences are MNHEY and SVGAGI. CDR3 length equals 15 residues. This receptor was identified in a man between 35 and 55 years old with primary liver carcinoma and hepatitis B virus infection. The specimen was tumor-adjacent normal liver tissue. V usage is TRBV6-5 and J usage is TRBJ2-7; D is perhaps TRBD2 (5 bases). CDR3 sequence (DNA): TGTGCCAGCCGGAGCCCGGGAATAGACTCCTACGAGCAGTACTTC. It codes for CASRSPGIDSYEQYF.